The 11 T cell receptor beta chains below come from one sample, sequenced in a study of shared clonotypes between healthy human individuals. Libraries were prepared by immunoSEQ multiplex PCR; TCRdb keeps only in-frame clonotypes and omits some of them. Of about 2 million clones detected, approximately 94% appear once; the ten largest clones hold about 1.1%. CD45RO-negative cells were positively selected for CCR7, leaving out terminally differentiated effector memory CD45RA+ cells. Material: naive CD8+ T cells sorted from blood. The receptors shown here come from a man between 18 and 35 years old in good health.

This chain links TRBV27 with TRBJ1-2; a possible D gene is TRBD1 (6 bases). Germline assignment: CDR1 MNHEY and CDR2 SMNVEV (reference sequence). CDR3 size: 13 residues. V was trimmed by 5 bases and J by 4 bases, leaving 11 bases between them. CDR3 protein: CASSGGQGYGYTF. The DNA for the CDR3 is TGTGCCAGCAGTGGGGGGCAGGGCTATGGCTACACCTTC.

The chain employs TRBV4-3 and TRBJ2-1, with a tentative D call TRBD1 (6 bases). From germline, CDR1 is LGHNA and CDR2 YSLEER. The CDR3 loop spans 20 amino acids. The germline V and J ends were trimmed by 0 bases and 9 bases, with 30 bases remaining between them. CDR3 sequence reads: CASSQEGEMYGSRETGEQFF. The CDR3, as DNA: TGCGCCAGCAGCCAAGAGGGAGAAATGTATGGTAGCAGGGAGACAGGTGAGCAGTTCTTC.

The J gene is TRBJ1-1, the V gene TRBV6-5; D is perhaps TRBD1 (5 bases). The V gene lost 0 bases and the J gene lost 3 bases, with 14 bases spanning the gap. CDR3 length equals 16 residues. Germline lookup yields CDR1 MNHEY and CDR2 SVGAGI. The CDR3: CASSYSRGLHDTEAFF. The DNA of the CDR3 is TGTGCCAGCAGTTACTCGAGGGGACTGCACGACACTGAAGCTTTCTTT.

The chain combines TRBV5-1 with TRBJ2-5, with 7 bases lining up with TRBD1. From germline, CDR1 is SGHRS and CDR2 YFSETQ. With V trimmed by 0 bases and J by 4 bases, 6 bases remained unmatched. This CDR3 has 15 amino acids. The CDR3 loop reads CASSLDRGLGETQYF. The CDR3 region has the DNA TGCGCCAGCAGCTTGGACAGGGGCTTAGGAGAGACCCAGTACTTC.

This chain connects TRBV5-6 to TRBJ2-3, with 7 bases identical to TRBD2. CDR1 is SGHDT and CDR2 is YYEEEE in the germline V gene. V was pared by 4 bases and J by 1 base, with 15 bases of the junction left unmatched. The CDR3 runs to 18 residues. As DNA, the CDR3 is TGTGCCAGCAGCCCGAGACTAGCAGGTTGGGGGGGCACAGATACGCAGTATTTT. Its protein product is CASSPRLAGWGGTDTQYF.

The chain combines TRBV30 with TRBJ2-2; 9 nucleotides align to TRBD1. CDR3 size: 13 residues. Trimming took 5 bases from V and 5 from J; bases not matched to a gene: 3. Per germline, CDR1 GTSNPN and CDR2 SVGIG (reference sequence). The CDR3 spells CAWQQGATGELFF. The CDR3 DNA reads as TGTGCCTGGCAACAGGGGGCGACCGGGGAGCTGTTTTTT.

V gene TRBV4-1 combines with J gene TRBJ2-3; TRBD1 might be the D (6 bases). The V and J ends lost 6 bases and 0 bases respectively, with 10 bases between them. Germline CDR1 reads MGHRA; CDR2 reads YSYEKL. This CDR3 is 14 amino acids long. The CDR3 DNA sequence: TGCGCCAGCAGAGACCAGGGGAGCACAGATACGCAGTATTTT. Translating gives CASRDQGSTDTQYF.

The V gene is TRBV4-3, the J gene TRBJ1-2, with 8 bases aligning to TRBD1. V was pared by 2 bases and J by 5 bases, with 4 bases of the junction left unmatched. The CDR3 has 14 amino acids. Germline V lookup: CDR1 LGHNA, CDR2 YSLEER. CDR3: CASSQFDRGYGYTF. Here the CDR3 DNA reads TGCGCCAGCAGCCAATTCGACAGGGGTTATGGCTACACCTTC.

The chain combines TRBV28 with TRBJ2-1, with TRBD2 identical over 7 bases. Looked up from germline, CDR1 is MDHEN and CDR2 is SYDVKM. With V trimmed by 3 bases and J by 7 bases, 9 bases remained unmatched. The CDR3 consists of 15 residues. Here the CDR3 reads CASSFFGGTNNEQFF. The CDR3 bases are TGTGCCAGCAGTTTTTTCGGAGGGACTAATAATGAGCAGTTCTTC.

This CDR3 is CASSPPEGVAEQFF. The CDR3 DNA follows: TGTGCCAGCTCACCGCCTGAGGGGGTTGCTGAGCAGTTCTTC. The rearrangement joins TRBV18 to TRBJ2-1, with a possible D match to TRBD1 (6 bases). Trimming cost V 3 bases and J 9 bases, with 15 bases left between them. The CDR3 length is 14 residues. The germline V gene encodes CDR1 KGHSH and CDR2 LQKENI.

The V call is TRBV4-1, the J call TRBJ2-2; 7 bases line up with TRBD1. CDR3 size: 13 residues. CDR1 is MGHRA and CDR2 is YSYEKL in the germline V gene. After removal of 4 bases from V and 7 bases from J, the junction contained 3 bases not matched to a gene. The CDR3 nucleotides read TGCGCCAGCAGCCGAGGGGGCTTCGGGGAGCTGTTTTTT. This codes for CASSRGGFGELFF.